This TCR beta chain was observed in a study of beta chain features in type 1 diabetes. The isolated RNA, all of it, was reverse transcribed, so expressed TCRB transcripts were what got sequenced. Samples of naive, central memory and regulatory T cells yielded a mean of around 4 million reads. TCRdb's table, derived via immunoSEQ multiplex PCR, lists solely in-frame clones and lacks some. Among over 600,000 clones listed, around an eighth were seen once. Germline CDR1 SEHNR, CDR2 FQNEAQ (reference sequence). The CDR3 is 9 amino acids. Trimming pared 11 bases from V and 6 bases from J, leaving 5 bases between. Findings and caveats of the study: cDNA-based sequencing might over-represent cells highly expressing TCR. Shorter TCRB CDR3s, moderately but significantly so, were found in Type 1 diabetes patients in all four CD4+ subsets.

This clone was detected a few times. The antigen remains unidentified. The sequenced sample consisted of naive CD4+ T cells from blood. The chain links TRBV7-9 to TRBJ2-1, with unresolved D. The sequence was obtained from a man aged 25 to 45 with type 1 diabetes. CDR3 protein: CALGNEQFF. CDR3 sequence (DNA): TGTGCCCTTGGCAATGAGCAGTTCTTC.